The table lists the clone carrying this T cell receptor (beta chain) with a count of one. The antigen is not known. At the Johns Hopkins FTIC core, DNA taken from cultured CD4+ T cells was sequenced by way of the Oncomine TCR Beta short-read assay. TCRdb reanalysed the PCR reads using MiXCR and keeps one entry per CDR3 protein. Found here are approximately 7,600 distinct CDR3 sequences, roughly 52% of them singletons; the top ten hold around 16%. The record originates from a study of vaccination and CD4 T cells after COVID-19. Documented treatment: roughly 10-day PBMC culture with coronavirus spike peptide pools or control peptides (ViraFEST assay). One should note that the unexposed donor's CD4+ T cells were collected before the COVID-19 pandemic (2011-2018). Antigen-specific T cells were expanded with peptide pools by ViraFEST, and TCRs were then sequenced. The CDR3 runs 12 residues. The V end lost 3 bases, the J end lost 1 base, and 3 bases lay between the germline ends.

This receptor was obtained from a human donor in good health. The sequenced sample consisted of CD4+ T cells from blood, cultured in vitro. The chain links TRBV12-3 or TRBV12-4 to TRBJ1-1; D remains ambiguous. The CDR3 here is CASSFSNTEAFF. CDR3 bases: TGTGCCAGCAGTTTTTCGAACACTGAAGCTTTCTTT.